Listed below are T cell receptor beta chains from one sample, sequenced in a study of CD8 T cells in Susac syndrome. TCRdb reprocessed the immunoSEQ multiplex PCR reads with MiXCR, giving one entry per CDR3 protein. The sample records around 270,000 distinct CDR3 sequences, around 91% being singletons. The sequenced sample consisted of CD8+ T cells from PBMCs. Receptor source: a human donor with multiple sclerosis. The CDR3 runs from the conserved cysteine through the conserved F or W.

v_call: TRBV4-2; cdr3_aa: CASSQDPLLAEGSYEQYF
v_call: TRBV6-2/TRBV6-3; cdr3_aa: CASSYPGISYEQYF
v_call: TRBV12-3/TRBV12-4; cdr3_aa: CASRGGELFF
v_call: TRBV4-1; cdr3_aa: CASSQGEPPAFYEQYF
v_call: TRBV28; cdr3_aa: CASSLRPGLAADTQYF
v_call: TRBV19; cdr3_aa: CASSTTLTSSSGNTIYF
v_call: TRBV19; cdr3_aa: CASSISAGVEQYF
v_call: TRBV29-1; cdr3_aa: CSVEAGARYEQYF
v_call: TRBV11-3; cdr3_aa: CASSSTRGGYNEQFF
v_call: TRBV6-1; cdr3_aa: CASSPLGEQYF
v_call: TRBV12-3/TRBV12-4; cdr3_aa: CAAGGAGYTF
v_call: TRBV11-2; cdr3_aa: CASSPWTSGEETQYF
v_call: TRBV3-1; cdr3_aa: CASSQDPTVEETQYF
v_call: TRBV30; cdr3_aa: CAWSHGGGRYNEQFF
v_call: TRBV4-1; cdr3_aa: CASSQDPPDYFYNEQFF
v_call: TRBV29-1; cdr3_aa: CSVEDTSGEKETQYF
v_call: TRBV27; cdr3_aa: CASTNGVSGANVLTF
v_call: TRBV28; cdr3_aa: CASSGFQGLQETQYF
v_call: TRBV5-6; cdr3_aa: CASSFDRFDTEAFF
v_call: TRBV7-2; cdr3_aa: CASSPDQFFDEQFF
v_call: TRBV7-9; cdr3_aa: CASSYTTGGLGGAFF
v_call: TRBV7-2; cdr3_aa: CASSLVPRYTEAFF
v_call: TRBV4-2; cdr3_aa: CASSQGEGETGELFF
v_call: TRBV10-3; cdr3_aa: CAISVAGGSYNEQFF
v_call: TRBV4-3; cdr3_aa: CASSQGSEVNTEAFF
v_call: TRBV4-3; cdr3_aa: CASSQDPAGASGDTQYF
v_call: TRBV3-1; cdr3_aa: CASSHRGQRGPSNEQFF
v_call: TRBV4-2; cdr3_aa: CASSPRTASTNEKLFF
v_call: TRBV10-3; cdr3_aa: CAISGPGGPEAFF
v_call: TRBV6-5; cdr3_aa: CASSYLTSGTEAFF
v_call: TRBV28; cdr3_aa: CASSSLLAGGHYEQYF
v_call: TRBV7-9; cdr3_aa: CASSLAQGEGNEQFF
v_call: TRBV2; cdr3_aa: CASRYNRAAFF
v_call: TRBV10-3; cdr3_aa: CAISPLGSYNEQFF
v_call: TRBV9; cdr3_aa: CASSVARATDTQYF
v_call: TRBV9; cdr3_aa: CASSHGSGELFF
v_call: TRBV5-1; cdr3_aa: CASSSGERISYNEQFF
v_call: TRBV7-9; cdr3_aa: CASSLGLTPQDQYF
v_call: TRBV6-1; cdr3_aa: CASSRTGGESYNEQFF
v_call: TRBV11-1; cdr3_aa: CASSLASSGYTF
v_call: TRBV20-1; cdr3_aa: CSARVEGTGGPYEQYF
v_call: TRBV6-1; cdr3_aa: CASRRGMISTDTQYF
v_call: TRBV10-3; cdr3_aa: CATHQGRRGAKYSGNTIYF
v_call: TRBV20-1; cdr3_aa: CSARKQGALFLQPQHF
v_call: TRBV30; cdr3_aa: CAWSRGDTQYF
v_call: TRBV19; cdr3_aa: CASSIGSYNEQFF
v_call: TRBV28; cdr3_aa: CASSPPNTYEQYF
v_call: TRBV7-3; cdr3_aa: CASRLTGGDTEAFF
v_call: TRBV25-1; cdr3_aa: CASIGTGAKNIQYF
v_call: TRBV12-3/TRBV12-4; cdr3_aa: CASSMRISGTLSNQPQHF
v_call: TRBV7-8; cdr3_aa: CASSHLGQGQPQHF
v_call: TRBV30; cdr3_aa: CAWKWLWNEKLFF